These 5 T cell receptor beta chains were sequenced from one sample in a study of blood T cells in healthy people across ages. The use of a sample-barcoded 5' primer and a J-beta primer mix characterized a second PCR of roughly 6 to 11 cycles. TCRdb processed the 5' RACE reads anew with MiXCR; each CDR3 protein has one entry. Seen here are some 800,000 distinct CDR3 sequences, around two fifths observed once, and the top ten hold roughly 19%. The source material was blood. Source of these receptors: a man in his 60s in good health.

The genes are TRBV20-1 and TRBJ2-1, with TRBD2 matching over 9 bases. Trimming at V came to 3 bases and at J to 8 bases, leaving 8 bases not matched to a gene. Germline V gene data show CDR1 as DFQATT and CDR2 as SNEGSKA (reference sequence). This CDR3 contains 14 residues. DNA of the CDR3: TGCAGTGCTAGGGATGGCGGGGGGGCCGATGAGCAGTTCTTC. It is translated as CSARDGGGADEQFF.

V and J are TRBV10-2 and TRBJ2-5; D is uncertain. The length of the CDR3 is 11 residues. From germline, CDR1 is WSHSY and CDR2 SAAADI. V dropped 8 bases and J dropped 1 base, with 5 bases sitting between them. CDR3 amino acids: CASWFQETQYF. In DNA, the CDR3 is TGCGCCAGCTGGTTCCAAGAGACCCAGTACTTC.

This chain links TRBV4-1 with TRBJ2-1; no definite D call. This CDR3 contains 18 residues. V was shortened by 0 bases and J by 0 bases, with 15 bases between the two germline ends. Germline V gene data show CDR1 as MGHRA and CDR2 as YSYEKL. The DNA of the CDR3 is TGCGCCAGCAGCCAAGATCGGAGCAAACTTAGCTCCTACAATGAGCAGTTCTTC. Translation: CASSQDRSKLSSYNEQFF.

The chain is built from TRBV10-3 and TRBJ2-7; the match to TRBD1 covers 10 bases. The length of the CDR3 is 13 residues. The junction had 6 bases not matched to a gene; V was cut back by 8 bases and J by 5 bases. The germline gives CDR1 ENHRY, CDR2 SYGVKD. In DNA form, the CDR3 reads TGTGCCATCGGGGACAGGGGATCGGACGAGCAGTACTTC. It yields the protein CAIGDRGSDEQYF.

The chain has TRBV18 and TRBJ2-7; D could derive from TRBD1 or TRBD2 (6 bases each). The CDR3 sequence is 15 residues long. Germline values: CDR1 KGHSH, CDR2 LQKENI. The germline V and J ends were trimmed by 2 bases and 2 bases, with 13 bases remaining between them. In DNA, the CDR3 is TGTGCCAGCTCACCATCCGGGGGCAGCCCCTACGAGCAGTACTTC. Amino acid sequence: CASSPSGGSPYEQYF.